This passage covers 32 T cell receptor beta chains from one sample sequenced in a study of Graves' ophthalmopathy and Graves' hyperthyroidism (dated by TCRdb to 2016 to 2019). Data came from an Illumina HiSeq 2000. For repertoire sequencing, the TCR beta CDR3 regions were amplified from RNA transcripts. A first-round RT-PCR used HTBI primers with the Qiagen OneStep RT-PCR kit, followed by a second-round multiplex PCR, size selection and purification. TCRdb's own reprocessing of the public reads used fastp at Q25 and MiXCR and kept productive beta chains. Rows matching on CDR3 protein sequence are summarized as one entry with the most common DNA and genes. This sample holds hundreds of thousands of distinct CDR3 sequences; roughly two fifths were observed only once. Jointly, the top ten make up 3% to 3.5% of the sample. Sequences were obtained from peripheral blood. All receptors derive from an adult man with Graves' ophthalmopathy.

In its sample, this clonotype was seen many times. This chain connects TRBV12-3 or TRBV12-4 to TRBJ1-2, with unresolved D. V gave up 3 bases and J gave up 4 bases, with 12 bases separating them. The CDR3 runs 14 residues. The DNA of the CDR3 is TGTGCCAGCAGTTTGGGGAGGGATGGCTATGGCTACACCTTC. This gives the protein CASSLGRDGYGYTF.

Ten or more counts support this clonotype. This chain connects TRBV5-1 to TRBJ1-6; D uncertain. Germline CDR1 and CDR2: SGHRS and YFSETQ. The V end lost 2 bases, the J end lost 5 bases, and 11 bases lay between the germline ends. The length of the CDR3 is 15 residues. CDR3 protein: CASSLRIDNNSPLHF. In DNA, the CDR3 is TGCGCCAGCAGCTTAAGGATCGATAATAATTCACCCCTCCACTTT.

As to this clonotype: A much larger clone lies a single base off, so this may be a read error. The V call is TRBV5-4, the J call TRBJ1-2; no reliable D call. Germline values: CDR1 SGHNT, CDR2 YYREEE (reference sequence). The CDR3 is made up of 14 amino acids. CDR3 nucleotides: TGTGCCAGCAGCTTGGTTGGGCAGAACTATGGCTACAGCTTC. Its translation: CASSLVGQNYGYSF.

The V gene is TRBV5-6, the J gene TRBJ1-1; D is perhaps TRBD1 (5 bases). CDR3 length: 13 residues. V shed 1 base and J shed 5 bases, with 9 bases lying between them. Germline V gene data show CDR1 as SGHDT and CDR2 as YYEEEE. CDR3 in DNA: TGTGCCAGCAGCTTGCTGTGGGGGACTGAAGCTTTCTTT. Its translation: CASSLLWGTEAFF.

This clonotype was recorded many times. This chain joins TRBV7-2 and TRBJ1-2; D remains ambiguous. V was trimmed by 3 bases and J by 1 base, leaving 6 bases between them. CDR1 is SGHTA, CDR2 FQGNSA, per germline. The length of the CDR3 is 13 residues. In nucleotides, the CDR3 is TGTGCCAGCAGCTTCGGAATTAACTATGGCTACACCTTC. Its protein is CASSFGINYGYTF.

J is TRBJ1-2 and V is TRBV25-1, with TRBD1 matching 9 bases. From germline, CDR1 is MGHDK and CDR2 SYGVNS. Losses at the gene ends were 4 bases for V and 8 bases for J; bases not matched to a gene: 11. The CDR3 contains 15 residues. DNA for the CDR3: TGTGCCAGCAGTGCTAGAACAGGGGGCAATGGGGGCTACACCTTC. It yields the protein CASSARTGGNGGYTF.

This clonotype has a count of ten or more. The V call is TRBV15, the J call TRBJ1-1, with D unclear. This CDR3 is built from 13 residues. Per the germline V gene, CDR1 is LNHNV and CDR2 is YYDKDF (reference sequence). V gave up 1 base and J gave up 6 bases, with 9 bases separating them. The CDR3 nucleotides are TGTGCCACCAGCAGAGTAGTGGCGTCTGAAGCTTTCTTT. It translates to CATSRVVASEAFF.

The chain is built from TRBV6-6 and TRBJ1-1; D uncertain. The V gene's germline CDR1 is MNHNY and CDR2 SVGAGI (reference sequence). V gave up 8 bases and J gave up 6 bases, with 16 bases separating them. The CDR3 totals 13 residues. This chain's CDR3 is CASSPTRESEAFF. DNA for the CDR3: TGTGCCAGCTCACCAACACGGGAATCTGAAGCTTTCTTT.

The chain carries TRBV29-1 and TRBJ1-2, with 8 bases fitting TRBD1. Germline CDR1 and CDR2: SQVTM and ANQGSEA. CDR3 size: 13 residues. V trimming: 3 bases; J trimming: 4 bases; junction bases outside the gene matches: 4. The CDR3 loop is CSVDTQGAYGYTF. The CDR3 DNA is TGCAGCGTTGACACCCAGGGGGCCTATGGCTACACCTTC.

This clonotype was seen a single time. The CDR3 nucleotides are TGTGCCAGCAGCTTACCCCGGGGGGTAGCGGGAGAGGGAGATACGCAGTATTTT. It is translated as CASSLPRGVAGEGDTQYF. The genes are TRBV7-2 and TRBJ2-3; 9 nucleotides agree with TRBD2. CDR1 is SGHTA, CDR2 FQGNSA, per germline. This CDR3 is built from 18 residues. J gave up 5 bases and V 2 bases, and 14 bases lay outside the gene matches.

This clonotype was seen more than once but under ten times. The J gene is TRBJ2-2, the V gene TRBV5-1; D is perhaps TRBD1 (5 bases). Germline loops: CDR1 SGHRS, CDR2 YFSETQ. This CDR3 spans 16 amino acids. Trimming cost V 0 bases and J 4 bases, with 13 bases left between them. The CDR3 spells CASSLAATVSTGELFF. The CDR3 nucleotides read TGCGCCAGCAGCTTGGCCGCGACAGTCAGCACCGGGGAGCTGTTTTTT.

The rearrangement joins TRBV6-5 to TRBJ2-5; D remains unclear. CDR1 is MNHEY, CDR2 SVGAGI, per germline. Deletions cut 4 bases from V and 9 bases from J, with 12 bases between. The CDR3 has 12 amino acids. This CDR3 is CASSFRYQPQYF. The DNA of the CDR3 is TGTGCCAGCAGTTTTCGGTACCAGCCCCAGTACTTC.

This clonotype occurred many times. V and J are TRBV7-3 and TRBJ1-1; D is uncertain. The V gene lost 5 bases and the J gene lost 6 bases, with 13 bases spanning the gap. The CDR3 contains 13 residues. Germline assignment: CDR1 SGHTA and CDR2 FQGTGA. The CDR3 DNA sequence: TGTGCCAGCAGCCGAAGGAAGCGCGCTGAAGCTTTCTTT. This gives the protein CASSRRKRAEAFF.

The chain combines TRBV20-1 with TRBJ2-5; 8 nucleotides line up with TRBD2. Per germline, CDR1 DFQATT and CDR2 SNEGSKA (reference sequence). This CDR3 spans 15 amino acids. J gave up 5 bases and V 3 bases, and 11 bases lay outside the gene matches. CDR3 in amino acids: CSASPGGRGGETQYF. CDR3 in DNA: TGCAGTGCTAGTCCGGGGGGGCGGGGCGGGGAGACCCAGTACTTC.

The chain recombines TRBV7-9 with TRBJ1-1; D ambiguous. V lost 7 bases and J 0 bases, leaving 12 bases between the germline ends. This CDR3 has 14 residues. From germline, CDR1 is SEHNR and CDR2 FQNEAQ (reference sequence). Here the CDR3 reads CASIQTGLNTEAFF. The CDR3 DNA sequence: TGTGCCAGCATCCAGACGGGTTTGAACACTGAAGCTTTCTTT.

In its sample, this clonotype was seen many times. The gene calls are TRBV5-8 and TRBJ2-7, with 7 bases aligning to TRBD2. CDR1 and CDR2 (germline): SGHTS, YDEGEE. J lost 2 bases, V lost 2 bases, and 7 bases had no gene match. The CDR3 covers 15 residues. The CDR3 sequence is CASSLAGRVPYEQYF. Here the CDR3 DNA reads TGTGCCAGCAGCTTAGCGGGACGGGTACCCTACGAGCAGTACTTC.

This clonotype was recorded at least ten times. The chain uses TRBV12-3 or TRBV12-4 and TRBJ1-5; D may be TRBD1 (6 bases). The V end lost 7 bases, the J end lost 5 bases, and 9 bases lay between the germline ends. This CDR3 region has 12 residues. CDR3 sequence: CASTQGYQPQHF. The CDR3 nucleotides read TGTGCCAGCACCCAGGGGTATCAGCCCCAGCATTTT.

In this sample, this clonotype turned up a few times. V and J are TRBV6-4 and TRBJ2-2, with TRBD1 identical over 7 bases. J gave up 6 bases and V 0 bases, and 1 base lay outside the gene matches. Germline values: CDR1 MRHNA, CDR2 SNTAGT. The CDR3 is 14 amino acids. CDR3 nucleotides: TGTGCCAGCAGTGACTCGACAGGGTCCGGGGAGCTGTTTTTT. Translated, it gives CASSDSTGSGELFF.

The V and J genes are TRBV29-1 and TRBJ1-3; a possible D gene is TRBD1 (5 bases). Between the trimmed V and J ends, which lost 1 base and 8 bases, there was a span of 21 bases. The CDR3 spans 16 residues. CDR1 and CDR2 (germline): SQVTM, ANQGSEA. For the CDR3, the DNA is TGCAGCGTTGAAGCGTGGCAGGGCCCCGGTGGCTACACCATATATTTT. Its translation: CSVEAWQGPGGYTIYF. The complete variable domain, with remaining parts taken from reference TRBV29-1 and TRBJ1-3, reads SAVISQKPSRDICQRGTSLTIQCQVDSQVTMMFWYRQQPGQSLTLIATANQGSEATYESGFVIDKFPISRPNLTFSTLTVSNMSPEDSSIYLCSVEAWQGPGGYTIYFGEGSWLTVV.

In its sample, this clonotype was seen many times. This chain uses TRBV6-1 with TRBJ2-5, with D possibly TRBD1 on 6 matching bases. V dropped 4 bases and J dropped 2 bases, with 17 bases sitting between them. The CDR3 has 16 residues. Germline V gene sequence: CDR1 MNHNS, CDR2 SASEGT. The CDR3 region is CASSAAGVGAQETQYF. Written as DNA, the CDR3 is TGTGCCAGCAGTGCCGCAGGGGTAGGGGCTCAAGAGACCCAGTACTTC.

This rearrangement joins TRBV7-9 to TRBJ2-7, with D possibly TRBD1 on 8 matching bases. V was cut by 5 bases and J by 3 bases, with 32 bases left in between. Germline CDR1 and CDR2: SEHNR and FQNEAQ (reference sequence). The CDR3 totals 20 residues. DNA of the CDR3: TGTGCCAGCAGCCAAGTAAAGAAGGGACTAATCGGGACAGGACGCTACGAGCAGTACTTC. Translated: CASSQVKKGLIGTGRYEQYF.

The chain couples TRBV5-1 to TRBJ2-2; 7 bases match TRBD1. Germline CDR1 is SGHRS and CDR2 is YFSETQ. Germline trimming cut 3 bases from V and 1 base from J; bases unmatched to any gene: 3. The CDR3 is 15 residues long. CDR3 nucleotide sequence: TGCGCCAGCAGCTACCGGGACAGGAACACCGGGGAGCTGTTTTTT. Translation: CASSYRDRNTGELFF.

This clonotype was seen many times. The chain uses TRBV7-8 and TRBJ2-7, with 9 bases that match TRBD1. Germline loops: CDR1 SGHVS, CDR2 FQNEAQ. The CDR3 has 16 amino acids. V shed 4 bases, J shed 0 bases, and the junction held 7 bases outside the gene matches. The CDR3 loop reads CASSSVGQGSSYEQYF. CDR3 sequence (DNA): TGTGCCAGCAGCTCAGTCGGACAGGGGAGCTCCTACGAGCAGTACTTC.

This clonotype was counted ten times or more. The V call is TRBV15, the J call TRBJ2-5; the D gene is possibly TRBD1 (5 bases). The germline gives CDR1 LNHNV, CDR2 YYDKDF (reference sequence). This CDR3 has 13 residues. Trimming took off 1 base at V and 3 bases at J, with 6 bases between the two ends. CDR3 bases: TGTGCCACCAGCAGAGCCAGGGAAGAGACCCAGTACTTC. Translated: CATSRAREETQYF.

This clonotype appeared many times. V gene TRBV19 combines with J gene TRBJ1-2; D gene ambiguous. Between the trimmed V and J ends, which lost 9 bases and 6 bases, there was a span of 17 bases. CDR1 LNHDA and CDR2 SQIVND come from the germline V gene (reference sequence). The CDR3 spans 13 residues. The DNA for the CDR3 is TGTGCCAGCGCCGCCCGTGAGAGCAATGGCTACACCTTC. This gives the protein CASAARESNGYTF.

The sample holds a few counts of this clonotype. The rearrangement links TRBV24-1 to TRBJ2-3; no clear D. Germline CDR1 is KGHDR and CDR2 is SFDVKD. V dropped 2 bases and J dropped 4 bases, with 12 bases sitting between them. The CDR3 loop spans 15 amino acids. CDR3 nucleotides: TGTGCCACCAGTGATTCGACTTCAACGCCAGATACGCAGTATTTT. Its protein is CATSDSTSTPDTQYF.

This chain uses TRBV13 with TRBJ2-7, with 8 bases aligning to TRBD1. After removal of 8 bases from V and 5 bases from J, the junction contained 14 bases not matched to a gene. Germline V CDR1 and CDR2: PRHDT, FYEKMQ (reference sequence). CDR3 length: 15 residues. The CDR3, as DNA: TGTGCCAGCTCACCGGCGACAGGGGTTTGGGACGAGCAGTACTTC. It translates to CASSPATGVWDEQYF.

This chain uses TRBV7-2 with TRBJ2-7, with D possibly matching TRBD2 (6 bases). V was shortened by 5 bases and J by 4 bases, with 12 bases between the two germline ends. The CDR3 loop spans 13 amino acids. CDR1 and CDR2 (germline): SGHTA, FQGNSA. CDR3 DNA sequence: TGTGCCAGCAGCACAGACGGGGGATACGAGCAGTACTTC. It encodes CASSTDGGYEQYF.

This sequence joins TRBV25-1 and TRBJ1-2, with D maybe TRBD1 (6 bases). CDR3 size: 14 residues. Trimming left V 8 bases short and J 0 bases short, with 13 bases between. CDR1 and CDR2 from the germline V gene are MGHDK and SYGVNS. DNA of the CDR3: TGTGCCAGCTCCGGAGCAGGGGCTAACTATGGCTACACCTTC. Translated: CASSGAGANYGYTF.

Comments on this clonotype: Its ends do not fully match the called genes, so a read error is possible. The rearrangement joins TRBV2 to TRBJ2-5; D is tentatively TRBD1 or TRBD2 (6 bases each). Germline CDR1 reads SNHLY; CDR2 reads FYNNEI. This CDR3 is 15 amino acids long. The CDR3 reads CASSQTGAPGETRYF. The CDR3 DNA follows: TGTGCCAGCAGCCAAACGGGGGCGCCGGGAGAGACCCGGTACTTC.

A remark on this clonotype: Given a much more abundant clone one base away, this may be a read error. This chain links TRBV12-3 or TRBV12-4 with TRBJ1-5; D is undetermined. The CDR3 is 14 amino acids. V was clipped by 4 bases and J by 4 bases, with 11 bases between them. This CDR3 reads CASSWRAGNQPQHF. CDR3 DNA sequence: TGTGCCAGCAGTTGGCGGGCCGGGAATCAGCCCCAGCATTTT.

This clonotype was counted at least ten times. The chain employs TRBV9 and TRBJ1-3; no clear D. The germline V and J ends were trimmed by 0 bases and 3 bases, with 4 bases remaining between them. From germline, CDR1 is SGDLS and CDR2 YYNGEE. The CDR3 covers 13 residues. The CDR3 protein is CASSVGFGNTIYF. The CDR3, as DNA: TGTGCCAGCAGCGTAGGCTTTGGAAACACCATATATTTT.